The source of this T cell receptor (beta chain) is a study of blood T cell repertoires in COVID-19. At the level of the study: Acute-phase and convalescent COVID-19 samples originated in the United States, Italy and Spain.

Per the original methods: The assay estimated nucleated cells by amplifying reference gene primers. Assay: immunoSEQ multiplex PCR; the TCRdb copy retains only in-frame clones and omits some. That table is the source of V, J and clone size, and D and trimming were worked out from the DNA. Here the sample spans approximately 380,000 clones, more than 70% being singletons. This CDR3 is built from 17 residues. CDR1 is SGDLS, CDR2 YYNGEE, per germline. The V and J ends lost 0 bases and 6 bases, in that order; junction bases with no gene match: 14. The study counted Cohort 3 donors as recovered given two negative PCRs, clearance, or symptom resolution.

The chain joins TRBV9 to TRBJ2-7; TRBD1 aligns across 8 bases. Material for sequencing was PBMCs or T cells enriched from blood (not recorded which). The source of this sequence is a woman aged 18-29 years who had recovered from COVID-19. The CDR3 region has the DNA TGTGCCAGCAGCGTAGCTGGGACAGGTAGCCTGACGAGCGAGCAGTACTTC. The encoded protein is CASSVAGTGSLTSEQYF. Looking up the rest from reference TRBV9 and TRBJ2-7 gives the full variable domain: DSGVTQTPKHLITATGQRVTLRCSPRSGDLSVYWYQQSLDQGLQFLIQYYNGEERAKGNILERFSAQQFPDLHSELNLSSLELGDSALYFCASSVAGTGSLTSEQYFGPGTRLTVT.